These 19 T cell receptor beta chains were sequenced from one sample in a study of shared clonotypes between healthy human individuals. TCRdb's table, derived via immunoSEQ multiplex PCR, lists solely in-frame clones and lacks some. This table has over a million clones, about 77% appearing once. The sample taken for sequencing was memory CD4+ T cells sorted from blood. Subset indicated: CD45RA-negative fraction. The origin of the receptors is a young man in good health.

The CDR3 is CASSETPGQGDSPLHF. The CDR3 region has the DNA TGTGCCAGCAGTGAAACTCCGGGACAGGGGGATTCACCCCTCCACTTT. V gene TRBV25-1 combines with J gene TRBJ1-6; 11 positions agree with TRBD1. This CDR3 has 16 amino acids. Germline CDR1 MGHDK, CDR2 SYGVNS. The V gene end was trimmed by 2 bases and the J gene end by 8 bases; junction bases not matched to a gene: 5.

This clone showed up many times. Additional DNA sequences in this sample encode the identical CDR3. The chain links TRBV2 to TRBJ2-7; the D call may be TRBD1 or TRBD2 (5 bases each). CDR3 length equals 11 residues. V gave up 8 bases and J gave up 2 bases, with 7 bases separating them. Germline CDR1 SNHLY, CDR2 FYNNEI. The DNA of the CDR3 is TGTGCCAGCGGGACGGCCTACGAGCAGTACTTC. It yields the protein CASGTAYEQYF. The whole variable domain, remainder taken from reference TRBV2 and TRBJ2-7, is EPEVTQTPSHQVTQMGQEVILRCVPISNHLYFYWYRQILGQKVEFLVSFYNNEISEKSEIFDDQFSVERPDGSNFTLKIRSTKLEDSAMYFCASGTAYEQYFGPGTRLTVT.

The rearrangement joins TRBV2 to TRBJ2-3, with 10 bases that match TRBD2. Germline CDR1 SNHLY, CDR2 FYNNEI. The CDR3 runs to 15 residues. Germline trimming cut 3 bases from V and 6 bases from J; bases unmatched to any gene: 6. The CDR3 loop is CASSEERGGLDTQYF. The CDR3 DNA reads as TGTGCCAGCAGTGAGGAGCGGGGGGGCCTCGATACGCAGTATTTT.

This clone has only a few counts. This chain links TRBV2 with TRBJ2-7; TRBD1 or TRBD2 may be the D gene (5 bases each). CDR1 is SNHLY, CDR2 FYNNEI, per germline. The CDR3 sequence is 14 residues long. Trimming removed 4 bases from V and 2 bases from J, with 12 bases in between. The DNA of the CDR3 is TGTGCCAGCAGTGTGAGGGACCTTCCCTACGAGCAGTACTTC. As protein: CASSVRDLPYEQYF.

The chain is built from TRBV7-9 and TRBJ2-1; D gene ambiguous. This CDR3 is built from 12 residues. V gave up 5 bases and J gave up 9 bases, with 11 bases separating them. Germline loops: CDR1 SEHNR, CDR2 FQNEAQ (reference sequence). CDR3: CASSLTSGEQFF. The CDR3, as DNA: TGTGCCAGCAGCCTAACATCGGGTGAGCAGTTCTTC.

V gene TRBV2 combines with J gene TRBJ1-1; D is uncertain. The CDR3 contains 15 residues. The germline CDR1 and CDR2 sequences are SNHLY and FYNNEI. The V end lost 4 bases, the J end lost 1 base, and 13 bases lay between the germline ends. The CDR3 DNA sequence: TGTGCCAGCAGTGTCTCCCCGGGAAAGAACACTGAAGCTTTCTTT. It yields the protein CASSVSPGKNTEAFF.

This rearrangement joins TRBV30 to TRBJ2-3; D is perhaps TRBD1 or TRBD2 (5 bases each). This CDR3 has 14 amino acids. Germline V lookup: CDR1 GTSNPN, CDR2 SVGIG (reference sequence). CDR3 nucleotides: TGTGTCTCTTCAGGGAGCGCCGGCACAGATACGCAGTATTTT. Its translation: CVSSGSAGTDTQYF.

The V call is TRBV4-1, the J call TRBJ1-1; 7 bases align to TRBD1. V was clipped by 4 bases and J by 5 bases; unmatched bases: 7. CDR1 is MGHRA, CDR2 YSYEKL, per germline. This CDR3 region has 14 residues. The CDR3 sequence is CASSRDIQGTEAFF. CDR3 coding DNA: TGCGCCAGCAGCCGAGACATACAGGGGACTGAAGCTTTCTTT.

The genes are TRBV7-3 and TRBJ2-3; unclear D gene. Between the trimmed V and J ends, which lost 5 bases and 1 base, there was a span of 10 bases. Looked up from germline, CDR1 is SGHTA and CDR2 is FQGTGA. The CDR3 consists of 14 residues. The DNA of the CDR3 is TGTGCCAGCAGCGTCGGCACTCGCACAGATACGCAGTATTTT. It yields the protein CASSVGTRTDTQYF.

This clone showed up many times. The CDR3 loop is CASSIDTNGYTF. The CDR3 bases are TGTGCCAGCAGCATAGACACCAATGGCTACACCTTC. This chain connects TRBV7-9 to TRBJ1-2; no definite D call. Germline V gene data show CDR1 as SEHNR and CDR2 as FQNEAQ (reference sequence). The CDR3 length is 12 residues. V was shortened by 5 bases and J by 6 bases, with 10 bases between the two germline ends. Based on the CDR3 plus reference TRBV7-9 and TRBJ1-2, the full variable domain is DTGVSQNPRHKITKRGQNVTFRCDPISEHNRLYWYRQTLGQGPEFLTYFQNEAQLEKSRLLSDRFSAERPKGSFSTLEIQRTEQGDSAMYLCASSIDTNGYTFGSGTRLTVV.

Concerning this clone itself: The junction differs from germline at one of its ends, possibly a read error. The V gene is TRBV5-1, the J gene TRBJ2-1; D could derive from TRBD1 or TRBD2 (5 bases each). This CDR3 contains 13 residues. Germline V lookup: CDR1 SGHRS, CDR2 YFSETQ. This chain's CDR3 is CASRLGERNEQFF. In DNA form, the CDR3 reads TGCGCCAGCAGGTTGGGGGAGAGGAATGAGCAGTTCTTC.

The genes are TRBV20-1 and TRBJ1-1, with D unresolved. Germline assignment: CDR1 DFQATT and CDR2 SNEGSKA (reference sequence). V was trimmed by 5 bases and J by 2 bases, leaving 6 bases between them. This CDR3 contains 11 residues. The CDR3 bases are TGCAGTGCTCCCCAAAACACTGAAGCTTTCTTT. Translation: CSAPQNTEAFF.

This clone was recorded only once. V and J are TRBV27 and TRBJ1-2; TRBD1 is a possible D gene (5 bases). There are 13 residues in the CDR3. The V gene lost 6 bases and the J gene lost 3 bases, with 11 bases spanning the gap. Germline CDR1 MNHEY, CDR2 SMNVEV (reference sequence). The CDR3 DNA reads TGTGCCAGCAGCAGGACACCAGACTATGGCTACACCTTC. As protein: CASSRTPDYGYTF.

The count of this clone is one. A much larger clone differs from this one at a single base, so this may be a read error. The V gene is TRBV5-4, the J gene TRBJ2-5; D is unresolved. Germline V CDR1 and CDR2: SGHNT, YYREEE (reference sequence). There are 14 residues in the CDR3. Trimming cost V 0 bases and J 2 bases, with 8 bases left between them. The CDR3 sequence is CASSLGSLQETQYF. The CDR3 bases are TGTGCCAGCAGCTTGGGTAGCCTACAAGAGACCCAGTACTTC.

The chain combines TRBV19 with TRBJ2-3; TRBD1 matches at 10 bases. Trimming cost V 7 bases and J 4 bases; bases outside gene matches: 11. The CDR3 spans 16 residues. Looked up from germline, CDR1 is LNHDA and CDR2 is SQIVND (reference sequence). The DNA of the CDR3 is TGTGCCAGTACCAAAAGGGCGGGACAGGGGCCAGATACGCAGTATTTT. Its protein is CASTKRAGQGPDTQYF.

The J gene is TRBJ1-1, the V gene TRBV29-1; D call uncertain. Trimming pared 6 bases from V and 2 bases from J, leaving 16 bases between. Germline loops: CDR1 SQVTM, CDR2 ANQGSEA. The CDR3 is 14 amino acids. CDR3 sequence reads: CSVMIIGVNTEAFF. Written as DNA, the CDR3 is TGCAGCGTGATGATTATTGGGGTAAACACTGAAGCTTTCTTT.

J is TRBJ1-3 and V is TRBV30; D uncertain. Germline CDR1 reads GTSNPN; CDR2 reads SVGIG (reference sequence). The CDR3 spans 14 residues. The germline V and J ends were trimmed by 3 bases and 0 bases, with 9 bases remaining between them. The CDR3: CAWRVEGSGNTIYF. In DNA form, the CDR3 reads TGTGCCTGGAGGGTTGAGGGCTCTGGAAACACCATATATTTT.

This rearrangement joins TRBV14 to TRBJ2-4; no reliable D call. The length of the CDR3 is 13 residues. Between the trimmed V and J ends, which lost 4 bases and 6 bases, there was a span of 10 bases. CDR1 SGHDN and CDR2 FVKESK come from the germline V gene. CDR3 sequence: CASSRTSGNIQYF. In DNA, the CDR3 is TGTGCCAGCAGCCGGACCAGTGGAAACATTCAGTACTTC. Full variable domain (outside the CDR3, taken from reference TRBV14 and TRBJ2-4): EAGVTQFPSHSVIEKGQTVTLRCDPISGHDNLYWYRRVMGKEIKFLLHFVKESKQDESGMPNNRFLAERTGGTYSTLKVQPAELEDSGVYFCASSRTSGNIQYFGAGTRLSVL.

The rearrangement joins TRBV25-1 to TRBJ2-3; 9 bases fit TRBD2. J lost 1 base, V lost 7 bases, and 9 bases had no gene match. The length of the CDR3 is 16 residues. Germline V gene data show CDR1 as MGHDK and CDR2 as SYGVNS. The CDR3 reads CASTPSERGGTDTQYF. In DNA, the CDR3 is TGTGCCAGCACCCCGAGTGAGCGGGGGGGCACAGATACGCAGTATTTT.